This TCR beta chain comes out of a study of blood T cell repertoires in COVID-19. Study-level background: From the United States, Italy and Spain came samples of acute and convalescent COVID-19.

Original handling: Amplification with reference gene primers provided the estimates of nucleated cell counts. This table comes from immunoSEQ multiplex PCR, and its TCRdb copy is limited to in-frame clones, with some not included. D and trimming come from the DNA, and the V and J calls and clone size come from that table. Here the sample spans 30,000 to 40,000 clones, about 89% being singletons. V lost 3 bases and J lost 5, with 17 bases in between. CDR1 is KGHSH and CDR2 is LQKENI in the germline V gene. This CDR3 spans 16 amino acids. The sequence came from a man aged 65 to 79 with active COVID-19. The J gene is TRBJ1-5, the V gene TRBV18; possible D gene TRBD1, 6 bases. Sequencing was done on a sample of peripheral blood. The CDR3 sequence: CASSPSVGKGDQPQHF. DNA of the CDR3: TGTGCCAGCTCACCCTCCGTCGGTAAGGGGGATCAGCCCCAGCATTTT.